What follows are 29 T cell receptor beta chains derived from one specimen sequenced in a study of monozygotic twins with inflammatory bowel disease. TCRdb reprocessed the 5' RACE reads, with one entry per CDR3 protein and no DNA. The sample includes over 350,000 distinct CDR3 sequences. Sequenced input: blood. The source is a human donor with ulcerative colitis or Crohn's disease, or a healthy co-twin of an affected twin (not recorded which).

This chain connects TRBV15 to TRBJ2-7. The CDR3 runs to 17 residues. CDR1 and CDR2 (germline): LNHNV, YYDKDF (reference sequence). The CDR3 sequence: CATSRDLPGGVVHEQYF.

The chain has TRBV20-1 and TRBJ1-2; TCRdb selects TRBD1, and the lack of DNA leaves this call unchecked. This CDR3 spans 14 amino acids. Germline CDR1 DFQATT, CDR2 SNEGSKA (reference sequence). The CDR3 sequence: CSATTQGTNYGYTF.

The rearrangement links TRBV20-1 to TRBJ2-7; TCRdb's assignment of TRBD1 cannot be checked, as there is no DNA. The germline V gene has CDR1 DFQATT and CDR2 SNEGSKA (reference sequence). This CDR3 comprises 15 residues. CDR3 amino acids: CSATDGGQGFYEQYF.

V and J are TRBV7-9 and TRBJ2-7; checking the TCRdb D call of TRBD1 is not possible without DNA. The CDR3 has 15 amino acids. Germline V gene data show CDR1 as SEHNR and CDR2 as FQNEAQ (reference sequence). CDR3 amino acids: CASSPYPLTGGEQYF.

The CDR3 loop reads CASSQPGQSTDTQYF. V is TRBV3-1 and J is TRBJ2-3; as DNA is missing, the TRBD1 call by TCRdb cannot be tested. This CDR3 region has 15 residues. The germline gives CDR1 LGHDT, CDR2 YNNKEL (reference sequence).

CDR3 protein: CASSQMGGQGAEAFF. The chain carries TRBV4-1 and TRBJ1-1; TCRdb indicates TRBD1, and absent DNA this call remains unverified. This CDR3 is built from 15 residues. CDR1 is MGHRA and CDR2 is YSYEKL in the germline V gene.

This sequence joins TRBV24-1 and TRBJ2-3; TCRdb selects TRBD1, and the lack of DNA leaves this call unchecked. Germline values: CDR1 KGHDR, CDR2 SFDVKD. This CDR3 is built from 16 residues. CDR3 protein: CATSEGGQGAKDTQYF.

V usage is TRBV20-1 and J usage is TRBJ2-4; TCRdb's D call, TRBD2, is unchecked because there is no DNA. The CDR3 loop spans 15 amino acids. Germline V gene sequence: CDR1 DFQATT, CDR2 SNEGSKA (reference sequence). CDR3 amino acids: CSARGGAGAKNIQYF.

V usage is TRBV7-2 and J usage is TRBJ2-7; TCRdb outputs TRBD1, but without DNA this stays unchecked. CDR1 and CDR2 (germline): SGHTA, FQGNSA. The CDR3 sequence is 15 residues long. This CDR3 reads CASSLVSQGIYEQYF.

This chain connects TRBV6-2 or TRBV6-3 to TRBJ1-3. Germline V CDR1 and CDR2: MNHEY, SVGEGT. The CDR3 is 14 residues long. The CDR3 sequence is CASIRDSSGNTIYF.

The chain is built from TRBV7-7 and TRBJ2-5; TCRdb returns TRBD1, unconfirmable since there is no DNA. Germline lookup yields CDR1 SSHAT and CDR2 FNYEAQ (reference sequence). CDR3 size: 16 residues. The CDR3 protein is CASSSTGVRSGETQHF.

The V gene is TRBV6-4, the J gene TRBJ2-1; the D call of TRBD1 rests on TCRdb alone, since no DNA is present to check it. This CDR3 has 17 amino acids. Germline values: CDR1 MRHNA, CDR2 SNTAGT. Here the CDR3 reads CASSPPRETNRYGEQFF.

The CDR3 loop reads CAIMREIYYEQYF. The chain uses TRBV10-3 and TRBJ2-7. The germline CDR1 and CDR2 sequences are ENHRY and SYGVKD. This CDR3 contains 13 residues.

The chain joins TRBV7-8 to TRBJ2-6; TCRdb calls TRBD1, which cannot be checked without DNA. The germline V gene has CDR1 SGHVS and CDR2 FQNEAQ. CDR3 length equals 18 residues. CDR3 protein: CASSLVGGPPSGANVLTF.

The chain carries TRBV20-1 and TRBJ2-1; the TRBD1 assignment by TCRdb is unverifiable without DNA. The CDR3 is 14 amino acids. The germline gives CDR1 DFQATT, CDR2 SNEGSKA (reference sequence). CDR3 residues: CSANPGGSYNEQFF.

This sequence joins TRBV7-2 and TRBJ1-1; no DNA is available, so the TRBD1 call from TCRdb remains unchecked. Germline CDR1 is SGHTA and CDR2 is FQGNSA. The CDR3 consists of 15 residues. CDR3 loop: CASSSRQGRISEAFF.

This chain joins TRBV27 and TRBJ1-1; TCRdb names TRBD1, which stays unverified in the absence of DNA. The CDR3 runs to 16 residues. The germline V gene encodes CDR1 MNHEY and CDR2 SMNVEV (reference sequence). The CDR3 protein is CASSGGVAGDNTEAFF.

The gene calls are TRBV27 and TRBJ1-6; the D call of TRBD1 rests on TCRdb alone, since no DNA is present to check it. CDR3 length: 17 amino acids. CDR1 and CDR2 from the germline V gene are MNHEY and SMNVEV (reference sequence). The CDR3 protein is CASRRTGLSSYNSPLHF.

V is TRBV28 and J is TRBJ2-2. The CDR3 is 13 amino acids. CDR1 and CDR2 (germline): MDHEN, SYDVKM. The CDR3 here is CASYVGSTGELFF. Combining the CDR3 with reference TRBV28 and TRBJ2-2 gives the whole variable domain DVKVTQSSRYLVKRTGEKVFLECVQDMDHENMFWYRQDPGLGLRLIYFSYDVKMKEKGDIPEGYSVSREKKERFSLILESASTNQTSMYLCASYVGSTGELFFGEGSRLTVL.

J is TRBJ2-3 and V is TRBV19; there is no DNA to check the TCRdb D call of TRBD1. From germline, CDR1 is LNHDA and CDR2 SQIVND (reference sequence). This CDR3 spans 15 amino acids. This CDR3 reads CASSIQQGFTDTQYF.

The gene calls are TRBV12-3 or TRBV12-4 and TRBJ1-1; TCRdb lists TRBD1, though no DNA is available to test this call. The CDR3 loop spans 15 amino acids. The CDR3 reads CASTLRGVMNTEAFF.

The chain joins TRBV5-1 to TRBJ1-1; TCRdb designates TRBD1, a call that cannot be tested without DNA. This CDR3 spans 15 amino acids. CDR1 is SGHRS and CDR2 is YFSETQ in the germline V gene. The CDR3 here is CASSLDRGKATEAFF.

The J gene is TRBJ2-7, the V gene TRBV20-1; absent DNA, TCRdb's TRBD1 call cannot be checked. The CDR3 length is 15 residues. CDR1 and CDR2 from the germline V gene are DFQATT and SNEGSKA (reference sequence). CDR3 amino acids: CSARGSRGGADEQYF.

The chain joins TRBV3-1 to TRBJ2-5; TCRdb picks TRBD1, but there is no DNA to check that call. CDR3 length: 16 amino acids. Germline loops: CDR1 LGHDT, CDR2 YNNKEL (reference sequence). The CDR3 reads CASSLLGGNRKETQYF.

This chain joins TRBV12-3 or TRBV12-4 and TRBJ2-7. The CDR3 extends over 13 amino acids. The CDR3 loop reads CASSPREDYEQYF.

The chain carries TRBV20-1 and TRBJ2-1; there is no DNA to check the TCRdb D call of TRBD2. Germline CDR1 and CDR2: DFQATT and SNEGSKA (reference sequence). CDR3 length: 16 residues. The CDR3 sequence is CSASPMGLKYYNEQFF.

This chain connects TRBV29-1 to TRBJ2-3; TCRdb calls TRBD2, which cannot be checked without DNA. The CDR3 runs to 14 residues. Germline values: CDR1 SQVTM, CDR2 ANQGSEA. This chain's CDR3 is CSVGPVANTDTQYF.

CDR3 sequence reads: CASSEWGYEQYF. This rearrangement joins TRBV6-1 to TRBJ2-7. Germline CDR1 reads MNHNS; CDR2 reads SASEGT. This CDR3 spans 12 amino acids.

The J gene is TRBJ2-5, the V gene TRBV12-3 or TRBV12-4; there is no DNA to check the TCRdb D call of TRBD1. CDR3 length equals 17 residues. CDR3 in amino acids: CASSIRQMSLHLGTQYF.